This TCR beta chain is drawn from a study of blood T cells in healthy people across ages. Regarding the study as a whole: Estimates of total diversity, which came from one million sequenced T cells, were considered to be underestimates.

With a J-beta primer mix and a sample-barcoded 5' primer, a second PCR ran 7 to 11 cycles. Per-sample output comprised a minimum of 3 million paired-end reads containing CDR3. One entry per CDR3 protein results from TCRdb running MiXCR on the 5' RACE reads. The data hold approximately 760,000 distinct CDR3 sequences, with 20% to 25% observed a single time. A few counts support this clonotype. Its target is unknown. Researchers report isolating at least 6 million PBMCs per sample. The CDR3 extends over 16 amino acids. Trimming took off 7 bases at V and 4 bases at J, with 22 bases between the two ends. Germline lookup yields CDR1 SEHNR and CDR2 FQNEAQ (reference sequence). These data also featured in a second study, about T cells of mothers and their children.

This TCR was sampled from a boy under 18 in good health. The sample consisted of blood. This chain joins TRBV7-9 and TRBJ2-5; a weak D match, TRBD1 (6 bases). This chain's CDR3 is CASTKFKGGRGETQYF. In DNA form, the CDR3 reads TGTGCCAGCACCAAATTCAAAGGGGGAAGGGGAGAGACCCAGTACTTC.